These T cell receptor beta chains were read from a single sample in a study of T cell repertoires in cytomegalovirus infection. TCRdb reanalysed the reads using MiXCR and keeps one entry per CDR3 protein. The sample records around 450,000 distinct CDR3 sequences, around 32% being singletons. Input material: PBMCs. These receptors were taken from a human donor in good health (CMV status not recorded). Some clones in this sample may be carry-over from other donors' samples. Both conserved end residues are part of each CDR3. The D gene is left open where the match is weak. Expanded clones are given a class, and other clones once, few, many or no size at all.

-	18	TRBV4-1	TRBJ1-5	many	CASSQDHLLGYSNQPQHF	TGCGCCAGCAGCCAAGATCATCTTTTAGGGTATAGCAATCAGCCCCAGCATTTT
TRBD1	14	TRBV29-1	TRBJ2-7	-	CSVGSGQGTYEQYF	TGCAGCGTTGGATCGGGACAGGGCACCTACGAGCAGTACTTC
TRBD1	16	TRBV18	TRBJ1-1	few	CASSPPRAGGNTEAFF	TGTGCCAGCTCACCACCGAGAGCAGGGGGAAACACTGAAGCTTTCTTT
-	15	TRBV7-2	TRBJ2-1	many	CASSLGASGYNEQFF	TGTGCCAGCAGCTTAGGGGCGAGTGGCTACAATGAGCAGTTCTTC
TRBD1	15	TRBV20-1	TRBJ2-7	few	CSARERQGSPYEQYF	TGCAGTGCTAGAGAAAGACAGGGTTCACCCTACGAGCAGTACTTC
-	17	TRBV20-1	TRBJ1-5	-	CSARSPAKADRNQPQHF	TGCAGTGCTAGATCCCCCGCTAAAGCAGACCGTAATCAGCCCCAGCATTTT
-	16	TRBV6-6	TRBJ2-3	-	CASTQVSGFGTETQYF	TGTGCCAGCACCCAGGTTAGCGGTTTTGGCACAGAGACGCAGTATTTT
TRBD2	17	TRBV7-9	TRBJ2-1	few	CASSLAQGSGVYNEQFF	TGTGCCAGCAGCTTAGCCCAGGGTAGCGGGGTGTACAATGAGCAGTTCTTC
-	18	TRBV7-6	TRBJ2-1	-	CASSSNRDLRSAENEQFF	TGTGCCAGCAGCTCTAACCGGGACCTACGATCGGCGGAAAATGAGCAGTTCTTC
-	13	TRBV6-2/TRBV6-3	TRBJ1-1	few	CASSYWRGTEAFF	TGTGCCAGCAGTTACTGGCGAGGAACTGAAGCTTTCTTT
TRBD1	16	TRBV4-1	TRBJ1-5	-	CASSQSGTGGPQPQHF	TGCGCCAGCAGCCAGTCCGGGACAGGGGGCCCTCAGCCCCAGCATTTT
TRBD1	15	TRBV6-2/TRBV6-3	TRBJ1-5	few	CASSRDRGLGQPQHF	TGTGCCAGCAGCAGGGACAGGGGTTTGGGTCAGCCCCAGCATTTT
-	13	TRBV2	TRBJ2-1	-	CASSDGNYNEQFF	TGTGCCAGCAGTGACGGTAACTACAATGAGCAGTTCTTC
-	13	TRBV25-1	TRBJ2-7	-	CASRGSPSYEQYF	TGTGCCAGCAGGGGCAGCCCCTCCTACGAGCAGTACTTC
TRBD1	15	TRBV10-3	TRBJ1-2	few	CAISEFGTGSDGYTF	TGTGCCATCAGTGAGTTCGGGACAGGGTCGGATGGCTACACCTTC
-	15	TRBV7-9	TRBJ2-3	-	CASSSGQFFTDTQYF	TGTGCCAGCAGCTCCGGACAATTCTTCACAGATACGCAGTATTTT
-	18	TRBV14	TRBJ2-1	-	CASSQEHIRFPFCNEQFF	TGTGCCAGCAGCCAAGAACATATTCGGTTTCCCTTTTGCAATGAGCAGTTCTTC
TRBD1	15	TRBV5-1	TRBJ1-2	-	CASRIDRVGNYGYTF	TGCGCCAGCAGGATCGACAGGGTTGGGAACTATGGCTACACCTTC
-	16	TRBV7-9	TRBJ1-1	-	CASSSQVTAGNTEAFF	TGTGCCAGCAGCTCTCAAGTTACAGCCGGGAACACTGAAGCTTTCTTT
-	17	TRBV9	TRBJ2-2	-	CASSVATGALNTGELFF	TGTGCCAGCAGCGTAGCTACCGGAGCCTTAAACACCGGGGAGCTGTTTTTT
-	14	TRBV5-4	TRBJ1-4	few	CASSPSWGSEKLFF	TGTGCCAGCAGCCCGAGTTGGGGAAGTGAAAAACTGTTTTTT
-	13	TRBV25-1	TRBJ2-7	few	CASSDAPGVEQYF	TGTGCCAGCAGTGATGCTCCGGGGGTCGAGCAGTACTTC
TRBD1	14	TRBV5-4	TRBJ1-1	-	CASSGTGFNTEAFF	TGTGCCAGCAGCGGGACAGGATTTAACACTGAAGCTTTCTTT
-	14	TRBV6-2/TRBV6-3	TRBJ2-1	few	CASSYSGIYNEQFF	TGTGCCAGCAGTTACTCTGGGATCTACAATGAGCAGTTCTTC
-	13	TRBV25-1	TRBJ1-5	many	CASSEAGDQPQHF	TGTGCCAGCAGTGAAGCAGGGGATCAGCCCCAGCATTTT
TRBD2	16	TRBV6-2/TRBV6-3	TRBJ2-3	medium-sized	CASSYEVGGAEDTQYF	TGTGCCAGCAGTTACGAGGTCGGGGGGGCCGAAGATACGCAGTATTTT
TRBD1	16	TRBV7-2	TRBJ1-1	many	CASSIFTGTGTTEAFF	TGTGCCAGCAGCATATTCACCGGGACAGGGACCACTGAAGCTTTCTTT
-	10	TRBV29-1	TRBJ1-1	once	CSVEDLEAFF	TGCAGCGTTGAAGATCTAGAAGCTTTCTTT
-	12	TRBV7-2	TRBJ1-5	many	CASSFFNQPQHF	TGTGCCAGCAGCTTTTTCAATCAGCCCCAGCATTTT
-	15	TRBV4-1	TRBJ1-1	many	CASSQETVVDSEAFF	TGCGCCAGCAGCCAAGAGACCGTGGTAGATTCTGAAGCTTTCTTT
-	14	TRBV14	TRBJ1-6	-	CASSQVRGNSPLHF	TGTGCCAGCAGCCAAGTGCGGGGGAATTCACCCCTCCACTTT
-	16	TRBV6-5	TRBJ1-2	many	CASSYSNLRGYYGYTF	TGTGCCAGCAGTTACTCGAATTTACGGGGCTACTATGGCTACACCTTC
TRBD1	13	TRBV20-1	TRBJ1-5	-	CSAGQGVGQPQHF	TGCAGTGCTGGACAGGGGGTGGGTCAGCCCCAGCATTTT
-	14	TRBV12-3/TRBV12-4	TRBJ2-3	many	CASCDGLVTDTQYF	TGTGCCAGTTGTGACGGACTGGTCACAGATACGCAGTATTTT
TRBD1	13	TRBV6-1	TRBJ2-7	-	CASRRMGQSEQYF	TGTGCCAGCAGACGAATGGGACAGTCCGAGCAGTACTTC
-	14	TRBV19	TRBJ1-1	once	CASSMVLWNPEAFF	TGTGCCAGTAGTATGGTCCTCTGGAACCCTGAAGCTTTCTTT
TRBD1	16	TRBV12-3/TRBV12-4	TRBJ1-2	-	CASRGDRGAFLYGYSF	TGTGCCAGCAGGGGGGACAGGGGGGCCTTCCTCTATGGCTACAGCTTC
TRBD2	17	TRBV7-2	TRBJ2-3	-	CASSSGLAGAGTETQYF	TGTGCCAGCAGCTCCGGACTAGCGGGGGCTGGGACAGAGACGCAGTATTTT
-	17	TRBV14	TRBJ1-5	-	CASSQENTEYSNQPQHF	TGTGCCAGCAGCCAAGAGAATACGGAGTATAGCAATCAGCCCCAGCATTTT
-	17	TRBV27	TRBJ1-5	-	CASSSELGPQGSQPQHF	TGTGCCAGCAGTTCTGAATTGGGGCCCCAGGGTAGTCAGCCCCAGCATTTT
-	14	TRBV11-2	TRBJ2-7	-	CASSLVFIRNEQYF	TGTGCCAGCAGCTTAGTCTTCATACGCAACGAGCAGTACTTC
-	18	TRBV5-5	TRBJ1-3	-	CASSSLRRDDRSGNTIYF	TGTGCCAGCAGCTCCCTCCGCCGGGACGACCGGTCTGGAAACACCATATATTTT
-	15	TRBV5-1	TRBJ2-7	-	CASSLEGRLSYEQYF	TGCGCCAGCAGCTTGGAGGGACGGCTCTCCTACGAGCAGTACTTC
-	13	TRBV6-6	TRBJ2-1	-	CASSSGEWNEQFF	TGTGCCAGCAGTTCGGGGGAGTGGAATGAGCAGTTCTTC
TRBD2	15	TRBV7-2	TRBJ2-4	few	CASSLGSGGPRIQYF	TGTGCCAGCAGCTTAGGTAGCGGGGGGCCCCGCATTCAGTACTTC